The entry below describes one T cell receptor (beta chain). What it recognizes is unknown. The CDR3 contains 13 residues. V lost 0 bases and J 15 bases, leaving 15 bases between the germline ends. From germline, CDR1 is SGHAT and CDR2 FQNNGV. The data were taken from a study of T cell repertoires in cytomegalovirus infection. On the study more broadly: CMV infection together with matching HLA type was indicated by public TCR beta signatures. The study, taken as a whole, reports: The ex vivo response showed dominance by HLA-C-restricted CMV-specific TCR beta clonotypes. Based on cumulative public TCR beta family frequency, carriers of CMV plus the relevant HLA were identified.

TCRdb itself ran the reads through MiXCR, one entry per CDR3 protein. The sample gives roughly 570,000 distinct CDR3 sequences, around 40% of which show up once; about 48% is in the top ten. This specimen consisted of cultured PBMCs, obtained from culture after CMV antigen stimulation. The chain links TRBV11-2 to TRBJ2-1, with unresolved D. The TCR originated in a human donor in good health (CMV status not recorded). Some clones in this sample may be carry-over from other donors' samples. The CDR3 loop is CASSLEFRLAPFF. The CDR3 DNA reads as TGTGCCAGCAGCTTAGAGTTTCGGTTGGCCCCGTTCTTC.